A selection of T cell receptor beta chains follows, all from one sample in a study of control samples from healthy donors and cancer patients. TCRdb's copy holds only in-frame clones and misses some; the assay was immunoSEQ multiplex PCR. This table has roughly 95,000 clones, around nine tenths appearing once. Sequencing was done on a sample of blood. Every receptor here comes from a man aged 25 to 40 in good health. CDR3s include the opening cysteine and the closing phenylalanine or tryptophan. A D gene is named only where the DNA matches it firmly. Clone size, where shown, is once, few, many, or a class for clones that have expanded.

.	TRBV2	TRBJ2-3	.	CASRGSTDTQYF	TGTGCCAGCAGAGGTAGCACAGATACGCAGTATTTT
few	TRBV11-2	TRBJ1-1	.	CASSSVTPSGIEAFF	TGTGCCAGCAGCTCCGTTACACCCTCAGGGATTGAAGCTTTCTTT
.	TRBV12-3/TRBV12-4	TRBJ1-1	.	CASSLEGNTEAFF	TGTGCCAGCAGCCTCGAGGGTAACACTGAAGCTTTCTTT
.	TRBV5-1	TRBJ2-3	TRBD1	CASSPGTVLTDTQYF	TGCGCCAGCAGCCCAGGGACAGTTCTCACAGATACGCAGTATTTT
.	TRBV24-1	TRBJ2-1	TRBD1	CATSPGQGTNNEQFF	TGTGCCACCAGTCCGGGACAGGGTACGAACAATGAGCAGTTCTTC
.	TRBV28	TRBJ1-2	TRBD1	CASWDTGDYGYTF	TGTGCCAGCTGGGATACAGGGGACTATGGCTACACCTTC
.	TRBV12-3/TRBV12-4	TRBJ1-1	.	CASSLRENTEAFF	TGTGCCAGCAGTTTAAGGGAGAACACTGAAGCTTTCTTT
.	TRBV7-2	TRBJ2-7	TRBD2	CASSLEVSGTLYEQYF	TGTGCCAGCAGCTTAGAGGTTAGCGGGACACTTTACGAGCAGTACTTC
few	TRBV7-9	TRBJ1-1	.	CATRWGGPLNTEAFF	TGTGCCACCCGGTGGGGTGGGCCATTGAACACTGAAGCTTTCTTT
.	TRBV7-2	TRBJ1-2	.	CASNPDGVTYGYTF	TGTGCCAGCAACCCAGACGGGGTAACCTATGGCTACACCTTC
.	TRBV7-9	TRBJ1-1	.	CASSLGRETEAFF	TGTGCCAGCAGCTTAGGTCGAGAAACTGAAGCTTTCTTT
.	TRBV4-2	TRBJ2-7	TRBD2	CASSQALAGGGYEQYF	TGTGCCAGCAGCCAAGCTTTAGCGGGAGGGGGCTACGAGCAGTACTTC
.	TRBV7-7	TRBJ2-1	TRBD2	CASSLARGGVNEQFF	TGTGCCAGCAGCTTAGCGCGGGGAGGGGTCAATGAGCAGTTCTTC
.	TRBV6-6	TRBJ2-1	.	CASSYRQVSYNEQFF	TGTGCCAGCAGTTACCGGCAAGTCTCCTACAATGAGCAGTTCTTC
.	TRBV29-1	TRBJ1-5	.	CSVQKGQPQHF	TGCAGCGTACAAAAGGGACAGCCCCAGCATTTT
.	TRBV11-2	TRBJ1-1	.	CASSLDRGGTEAFF	TGTGCCAGCAGCTTAGATCGTGGGGGCACTGAAGCTTTCTTT
.	TRBV29-1	TRBJ2-5	TRBD2	CSVLTSGRVEETQYF	TGCAGCGTTTTGACGAGCGGGAGGGTGGAAGAGACCCAGTACTTC
once	TRBV5-6	TRBJ2-1	.	CASTMAGRDNEQFF	TGTGCCAGCACCATGGCGGGCAGGGACAATGAGCAGTTCTTC
.	TRBV11-2	TRBJ2-7	TRBD1	CASSYGTGGFSSYEQYF	TGTGCCAGCAGCTACGGGACAGGGGGCTTCTCCTCCTACGAGCAGTACTTC
.	TRBV25-1	TRBJ1-5	.	CASSGWTDSNQPQHF	TGTGCCAGCAGTGGATGGACGGATAGCAATCAGCCCCAGCATTTT
.	TRBV6-5	TRBJ2-2	.	CASSFMGHTGELFF	TGTGCCAGCAGTTTTATGGGGCACACCGGGGAGCTGTTTTTT
few	TRBV4-3	TRBJ2-7	.	CASSASSGLNEQYF	TGCGCCAGCAGCGCAAGCTCGGGACTCAACGAGCAGTACTTC
.	TRBV7-9	TRBJ1-1	.	CASSFLTVGTEAFF	TGTGCCAGCAGCTTTTTGACAGTCGGTACTGAAGCTTTCTTT
.	TRBV9	TRBJ1-1	.	CASSVVEGNTEAFF	TGTGCCAGCAGCGTAGTAGAGGGGAACACTGAAGCTTTCTTT
.	TRBV7-3	TRBJ2-5	.	CASSLNAGRQETQYF	TGTGCCAGCAGCTTAAACGCGGGCAGACAAGAGACCCAGTACTTC
.	TRBV14	TRBJ1-6	.	CASSFFGYNSPLHF	TGTGCCAGCAGTTTTTTCGGGTATAATTCACCCCTCCACTTT
few	TRBV27	TRBJ2-3	.	CASSLKRGQLDTQYF	TGTGCCAGCAGTTTAAAACGAGGTCAACTGGATACGCAGTATTTT
.	TRBV7-9	TRBJ1-5	TRBD1	CASSLEQGEGGQPQHF	TGTGCCAGCAGCTTGGAGCAGGGGGAGGGCGGTCAGCCCCAGCATTTT
.	TRBV30	TRBJ2-3	.	CAWIPGPGSTDTQYF	TGTGCCTGGATTCCTGGTCCGGGTAGCACAGATACGCAGTATTTT
.	TRBV28	TRBJ1-5	.	CASSLEGLGRQPQHF	TGTGCCAGCAGTTTAGAGGGTCTGGGGCGCCAGCCCCAGCATTTT
.	TRBV5-5	TRBJ2-5	.	CASSVAGRINYQETQYF	TGTGCCAGCAGCGTGGCGGGACGGATCAATTACCAAGAGACCCAGTACTTC
.	TRBV7-5	TRBJ1-3	.	CVRSPGGVKSSGNTIYF	TGTGTCAGAAGCCCGGGGGGGGTGAAGAGCTCTGGAAACACCATATATTTT
.	TRBV28	TRBJ1-1	.	CASSLSRVNTEAFF	TGTGCCAGCAGTTTGAGCAGGGTGAACACTGAAGCTTTCTTT
.	TRBV10-3	TRBJ2-7	TRBD1	CAISFAGTGGTYEQYF	TGTGCCATCAGTTTTGCCGGGACAGGGGGGACCTACGAGCAGTACTTC
.	TRBV19	TRBJ1-5	.	CASSIEVSGIGANQPQHF	TGTGCCAGTAGTATAGAGGTTAGCGGCATTGGTGCCAATCAGCCCCAGCATTTT
.	TRBV9	TRBJ2-7	TRBD2	CASSVGGLGSYEQYF	TGTGCCAGCAGCGTAGGGGGACTAGGGTCCTACGAGCAGTACTTC
.	TRBV9	TRBJ2-5	TRBD1	CASSPRTGDGTQYF	TGTGCCAGCAGCCCGCGGACAGGGGACGGGACCCAGTACTTC
.	TRBV2	TRBJ1-1	.	CASSDEYNTEAFF	TGTGCCAGCAGTGACGAATACAACACTGAAGCTTTCTTT
.	TRBV20-1	TRBJ2-7	.	CSASSGSYEQYF	TGCAGTGCTAGTTCGGGTTCCTACGAGCAGTACTTC
.	TRBV7-3	TRBJ1-2	TRBD1	CASSPDAGTGGHYGYTF	TGTGCCAGCAGCCCCGACGCCGGGACAGGGGGCCACTATGGCTACACCTTC